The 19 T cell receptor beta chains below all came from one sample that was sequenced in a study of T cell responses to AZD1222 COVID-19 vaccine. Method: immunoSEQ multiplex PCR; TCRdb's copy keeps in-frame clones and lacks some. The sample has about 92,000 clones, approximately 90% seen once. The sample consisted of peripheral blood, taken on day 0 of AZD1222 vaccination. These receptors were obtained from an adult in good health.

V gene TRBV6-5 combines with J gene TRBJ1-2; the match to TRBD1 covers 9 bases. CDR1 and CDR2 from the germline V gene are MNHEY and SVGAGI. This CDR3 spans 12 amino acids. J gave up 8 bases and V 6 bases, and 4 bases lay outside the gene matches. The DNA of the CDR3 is TGTGCCAGCAGCGACAGGGGGGAGGGCTACACCTTC. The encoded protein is CASSDRGEGYTF.

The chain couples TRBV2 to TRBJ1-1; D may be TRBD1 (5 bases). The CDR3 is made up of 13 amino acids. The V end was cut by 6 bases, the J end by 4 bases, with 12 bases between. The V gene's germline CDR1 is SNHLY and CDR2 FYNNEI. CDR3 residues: CASRVGTSTEAFF. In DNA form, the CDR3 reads TGTGCCAGCAGAGTAGGGACGAGCACTGAAGCTTTCTTT.

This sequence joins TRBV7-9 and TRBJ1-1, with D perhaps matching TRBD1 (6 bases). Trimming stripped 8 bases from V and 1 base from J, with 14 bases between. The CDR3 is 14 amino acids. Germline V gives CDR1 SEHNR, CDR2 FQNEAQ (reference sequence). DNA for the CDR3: TGTGCCAGCGAAACAGGGTGGCCGAACACTGAAGCTTTCTTT. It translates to CASETGWPNTEAFF.

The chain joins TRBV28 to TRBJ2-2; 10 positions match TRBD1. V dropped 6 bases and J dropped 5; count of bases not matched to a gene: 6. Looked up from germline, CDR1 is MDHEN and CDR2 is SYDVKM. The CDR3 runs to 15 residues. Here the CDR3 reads CASRRQGAGTGELFF. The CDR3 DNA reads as TGTGCCAGCAGGCGACAGGGGGCTGGGACCGGGGAGCTGTTTTTT.

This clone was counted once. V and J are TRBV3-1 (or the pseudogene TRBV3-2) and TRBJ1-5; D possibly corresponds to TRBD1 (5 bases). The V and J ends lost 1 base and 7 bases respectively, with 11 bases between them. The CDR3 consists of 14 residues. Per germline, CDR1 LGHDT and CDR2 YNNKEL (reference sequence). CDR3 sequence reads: CASSQGSGNQPQHF. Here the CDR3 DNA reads TGTGCCAGCAGCCAAGGGTCAGGGAACCAGCCCCAGCATTTT.

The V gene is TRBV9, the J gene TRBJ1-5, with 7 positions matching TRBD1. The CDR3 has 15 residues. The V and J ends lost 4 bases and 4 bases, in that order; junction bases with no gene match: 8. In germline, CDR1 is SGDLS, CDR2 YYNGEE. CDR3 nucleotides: TGTGCCAGCAGCCTTACTGGACAGGTTAATCAGCCCCAGCATTTT. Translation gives CASSLTGQVNQPQHF.

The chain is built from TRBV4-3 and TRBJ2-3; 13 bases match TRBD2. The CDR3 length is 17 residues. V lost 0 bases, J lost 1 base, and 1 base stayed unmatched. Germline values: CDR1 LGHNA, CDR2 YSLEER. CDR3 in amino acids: CASSQETSGGRTDTQYF. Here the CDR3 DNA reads TGCGCCAGCAGCCAAGAGACTAGCGGGGGGCGCACAGATACGCAGTATTTT.

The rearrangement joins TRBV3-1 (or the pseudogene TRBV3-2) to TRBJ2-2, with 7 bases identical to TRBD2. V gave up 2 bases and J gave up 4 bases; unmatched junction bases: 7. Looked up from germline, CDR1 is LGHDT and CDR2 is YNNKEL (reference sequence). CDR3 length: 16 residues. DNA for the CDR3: TGTGCCAGCAGCCAACTTTCCGCGGGAGTCACCGGGGAGCTGTTTTTT. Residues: CASSQLSAGVTGELFF.

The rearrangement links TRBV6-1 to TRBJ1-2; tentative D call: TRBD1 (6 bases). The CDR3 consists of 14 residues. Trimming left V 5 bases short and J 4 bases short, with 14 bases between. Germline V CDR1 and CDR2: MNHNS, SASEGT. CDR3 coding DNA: TGTGCCAGCAGTTTGGGCAGGGGTATCTATGGCTACACCTTC. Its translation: CASSLGRGIYGYTF.

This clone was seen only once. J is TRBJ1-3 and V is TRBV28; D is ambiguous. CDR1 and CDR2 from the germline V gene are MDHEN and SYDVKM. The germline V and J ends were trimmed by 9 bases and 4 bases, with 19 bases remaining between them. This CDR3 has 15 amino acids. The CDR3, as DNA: TGTGCCAGTTCAGACTCAAACATAAACGGAAACACCATATATTTT. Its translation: CASSDSNINGNTIYF. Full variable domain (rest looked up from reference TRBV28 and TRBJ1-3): DVKVTQSSRYLVKRTGEKVFLECVQDMDHENMFWYRQDPGLGLRLIYFSYDVKMKEKGDIPEGYSVSREKKERFSLILESASTNQTSMYLCASSDSNINGNTIYFGEGSWLTVV.

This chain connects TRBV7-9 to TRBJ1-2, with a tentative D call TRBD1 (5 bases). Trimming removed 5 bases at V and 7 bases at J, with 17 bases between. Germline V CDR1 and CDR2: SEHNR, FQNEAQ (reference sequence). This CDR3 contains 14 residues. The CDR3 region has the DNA TGTGCCAGCAGCCGCGCACCGATCGGGGGTGGCTACACCTTC. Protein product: CASSRAPIGGGYTF.

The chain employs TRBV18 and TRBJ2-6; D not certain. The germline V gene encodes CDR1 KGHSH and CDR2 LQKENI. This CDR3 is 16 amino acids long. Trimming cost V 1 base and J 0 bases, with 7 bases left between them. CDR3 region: CASSPLRPSGANVLTF. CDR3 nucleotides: TGTGCCAGCTCACCACTTCGACCCTCTGGGGCCAACGTCCTGACTTTC.

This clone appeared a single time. The CDR3 DNA is TGTGCCAGCACCAAGGGGGTAGGGCCGTCTGCGGGCGAGCAGTACTTC. Its protein is CASTKGVGPSAGEQYF. The rearrangement joins TRBV7-9 to TRBJ2-7; weak D call: TRBD1 (6 bases). The CDR3 extends over 16 amino acids. V was trimmed by 7 bases and J by 6 bases, leaving 25 bases between them. CDR1 SEHNR and CDR2 FQNEAQ come from the germline V gene (reference sequence). Based on the CDR3 plus reference TRBV7-9 and TRBJ2-7, the full variable domain is DTGVSQNPRHKITKRGQNVTFRCDPISEHNRLYWYRQTLGQGPEFLTYFQNEAQLEKSRLLSDRFSAERPKGSFSTLEIQRTEQGDSAMYLCASTKGVGPSAGEQYFGPGTRLTVT.

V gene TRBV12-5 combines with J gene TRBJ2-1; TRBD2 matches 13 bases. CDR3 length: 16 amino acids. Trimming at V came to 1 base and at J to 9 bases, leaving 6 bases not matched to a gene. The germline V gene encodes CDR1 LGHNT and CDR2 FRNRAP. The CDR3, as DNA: TGTGCTAGTGGTTTGGCACTAGCGGGGGGGCCGGTTGAGCAGTTCTTC. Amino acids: CASGLALAGGPVEQFF.

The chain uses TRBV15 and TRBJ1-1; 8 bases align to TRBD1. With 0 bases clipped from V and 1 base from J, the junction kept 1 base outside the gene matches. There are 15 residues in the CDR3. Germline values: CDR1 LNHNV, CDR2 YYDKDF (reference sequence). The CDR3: CATSREGTGNTEAFF. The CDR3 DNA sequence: TGTGCCACCAGCAGAGAGGGGACAGGGAACACTGAAGCTTTCTTT.

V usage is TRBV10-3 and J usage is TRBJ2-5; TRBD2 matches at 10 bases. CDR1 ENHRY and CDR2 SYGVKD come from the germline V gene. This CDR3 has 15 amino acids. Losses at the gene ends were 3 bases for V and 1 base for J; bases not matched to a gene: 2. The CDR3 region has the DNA TGTGCCATCAGTGACCGGACTAGCGGCCAAGAGACCCAGTACTTC. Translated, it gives CAISDRTSGQETQYF.

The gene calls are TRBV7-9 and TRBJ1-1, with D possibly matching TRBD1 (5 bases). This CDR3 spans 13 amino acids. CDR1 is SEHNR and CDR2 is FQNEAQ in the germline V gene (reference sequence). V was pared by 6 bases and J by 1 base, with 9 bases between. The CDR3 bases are TGTGCCAGCAGATTACAGGAGAACACTGAAGCTTTCTTT. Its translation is CASRLQENTEAFF.

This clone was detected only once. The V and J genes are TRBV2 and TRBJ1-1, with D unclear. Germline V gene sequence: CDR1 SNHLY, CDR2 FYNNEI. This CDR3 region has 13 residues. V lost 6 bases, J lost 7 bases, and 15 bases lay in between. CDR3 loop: CASRRGPPNEAFF. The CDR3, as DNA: TGTGCCAGCAGGAGAGGGCCTCCAAATGAAGCTTTCTTT.

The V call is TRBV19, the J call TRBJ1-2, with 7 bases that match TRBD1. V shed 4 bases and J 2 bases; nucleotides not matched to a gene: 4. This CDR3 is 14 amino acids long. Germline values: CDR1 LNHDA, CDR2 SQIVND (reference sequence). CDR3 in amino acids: CASSRDRENYGYTF. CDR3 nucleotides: TGTGCCAGTAGTAGGGACAGAGAAAACTATGGCTACACCTTC.